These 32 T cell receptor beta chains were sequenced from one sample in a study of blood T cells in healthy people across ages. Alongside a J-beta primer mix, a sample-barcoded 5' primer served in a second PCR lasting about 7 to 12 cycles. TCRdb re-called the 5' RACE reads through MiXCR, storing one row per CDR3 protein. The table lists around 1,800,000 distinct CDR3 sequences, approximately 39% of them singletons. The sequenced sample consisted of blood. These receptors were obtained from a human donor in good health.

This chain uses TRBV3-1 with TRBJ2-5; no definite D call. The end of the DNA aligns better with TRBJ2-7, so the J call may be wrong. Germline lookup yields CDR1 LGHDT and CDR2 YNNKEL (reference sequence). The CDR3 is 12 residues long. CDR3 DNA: TGTGCCAGCAGCCAATACGGACCCGAGCAGTACTTC. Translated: CASSQYGPEQYF.

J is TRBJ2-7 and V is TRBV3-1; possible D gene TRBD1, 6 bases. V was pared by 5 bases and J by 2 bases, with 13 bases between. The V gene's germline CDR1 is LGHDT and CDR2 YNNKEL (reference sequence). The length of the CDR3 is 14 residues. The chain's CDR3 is CASSSSDSTYEQYF. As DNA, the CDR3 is TGTGCCAGCAGCTCTTCGGACAGTACCTACGAGCAGTACTTC.

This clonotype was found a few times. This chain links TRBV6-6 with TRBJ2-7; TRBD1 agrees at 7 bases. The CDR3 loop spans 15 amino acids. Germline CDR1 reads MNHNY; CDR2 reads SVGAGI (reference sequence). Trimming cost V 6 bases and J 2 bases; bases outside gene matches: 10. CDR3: CASRRPSGGPYEQYF. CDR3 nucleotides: TGTGCCAGCAGACGTCCTTCAGGGGGACCCTACGAGCAGTACTTC.

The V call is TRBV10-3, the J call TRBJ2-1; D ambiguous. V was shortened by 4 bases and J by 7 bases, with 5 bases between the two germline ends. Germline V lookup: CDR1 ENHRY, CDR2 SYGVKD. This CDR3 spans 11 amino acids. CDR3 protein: CAISALNEQFF. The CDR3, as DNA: TGTGCCATCAGTGCGCTGAATGAGCAGTTCTTC.

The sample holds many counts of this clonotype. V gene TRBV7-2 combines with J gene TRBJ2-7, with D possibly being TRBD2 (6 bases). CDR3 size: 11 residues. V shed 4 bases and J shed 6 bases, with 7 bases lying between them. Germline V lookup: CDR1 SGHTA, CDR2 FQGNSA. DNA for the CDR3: TGTGCCAGCAGCTGGGGACTCGAGCAGTACTTC. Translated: CASSWGLEQYF.

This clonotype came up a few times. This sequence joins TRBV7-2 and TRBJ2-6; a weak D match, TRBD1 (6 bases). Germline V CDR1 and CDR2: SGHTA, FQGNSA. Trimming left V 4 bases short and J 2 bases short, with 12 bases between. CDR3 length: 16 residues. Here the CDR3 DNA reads TGTGCCAGCAGCTCCACTTCAGGGGCTGGGGCCAACGTCCTGACTTTC. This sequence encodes CASSSTSGAGANVLTF.

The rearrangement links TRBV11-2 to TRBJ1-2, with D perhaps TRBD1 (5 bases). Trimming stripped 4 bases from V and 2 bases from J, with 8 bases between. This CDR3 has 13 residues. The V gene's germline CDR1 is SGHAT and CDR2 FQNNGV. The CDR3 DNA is TGTGCCAGCAGCTCCCGGGACAACTATGGCTACACCTTC. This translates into CASSSRDNYGYTF.

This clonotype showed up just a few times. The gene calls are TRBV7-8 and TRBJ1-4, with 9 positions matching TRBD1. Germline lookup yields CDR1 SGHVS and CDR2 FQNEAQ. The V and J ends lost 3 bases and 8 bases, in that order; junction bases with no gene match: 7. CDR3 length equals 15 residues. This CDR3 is CASSLADRGGEKLFF. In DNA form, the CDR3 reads TGTGCCAGCAGCTTGGCGGACAGGGGTGGGGAAAAACTGTTTTTT.

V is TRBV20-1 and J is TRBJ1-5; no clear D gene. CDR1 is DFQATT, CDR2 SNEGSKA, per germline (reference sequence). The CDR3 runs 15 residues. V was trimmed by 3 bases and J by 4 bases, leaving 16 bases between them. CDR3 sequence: CSASVQAGENQPQHF. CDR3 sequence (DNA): TGCAGTGCTAGCGTCCAGGCTGGGGAAAATCAGCCCCAGCATTTT.

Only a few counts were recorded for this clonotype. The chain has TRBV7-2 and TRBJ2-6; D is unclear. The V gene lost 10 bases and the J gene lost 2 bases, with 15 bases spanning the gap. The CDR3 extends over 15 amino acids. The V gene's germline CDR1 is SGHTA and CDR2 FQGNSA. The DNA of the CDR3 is TGTGCCACCAACGGCGGACGGGCTGGGGCCAACGTCCTGACTTTC. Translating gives CATNGGRAGANVLTF.

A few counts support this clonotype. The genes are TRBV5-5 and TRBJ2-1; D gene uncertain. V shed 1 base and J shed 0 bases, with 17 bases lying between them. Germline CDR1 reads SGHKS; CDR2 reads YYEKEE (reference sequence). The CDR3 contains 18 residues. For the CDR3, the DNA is TGTGCCAGCAGCTTGTCGCTCACCACATCGAGCTCCTACAATGAGCAGTTCTTC. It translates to CASSLSLTTSSSYNEQFF.

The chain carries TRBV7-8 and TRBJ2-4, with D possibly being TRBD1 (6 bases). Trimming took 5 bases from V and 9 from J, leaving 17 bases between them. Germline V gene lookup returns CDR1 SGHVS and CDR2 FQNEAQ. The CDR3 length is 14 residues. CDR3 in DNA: TGTGCCAGCAGCCCTAGGTGGGGGCCGGGCATTCAGTACTTC. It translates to CASSPRWGPGIQYF. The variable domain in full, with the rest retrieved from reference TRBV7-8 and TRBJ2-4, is GAGVSQSPRYKVAKRGQDVALRCDPISGHVSLFWYQQALGQGPEFLTYFQNEAQLDKSGLPSDRFFAERPEGSVSTLKIQRTQQEDSAVYLCASSPRWGPGIQYFGAGTRLSVL.

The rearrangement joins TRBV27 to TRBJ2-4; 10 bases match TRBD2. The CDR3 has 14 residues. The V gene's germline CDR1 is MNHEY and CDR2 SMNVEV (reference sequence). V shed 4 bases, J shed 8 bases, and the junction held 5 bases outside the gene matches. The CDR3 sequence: CASSSSGGDYIQYF. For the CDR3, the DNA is TGTGCCAGCAGTTCGAGCGGGGGGGATTACATTCAGTACTTC.

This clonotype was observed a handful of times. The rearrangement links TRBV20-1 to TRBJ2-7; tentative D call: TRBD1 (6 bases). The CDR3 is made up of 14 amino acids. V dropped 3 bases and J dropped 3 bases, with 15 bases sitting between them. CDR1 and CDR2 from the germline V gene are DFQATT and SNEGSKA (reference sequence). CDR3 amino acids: CSARGAGANYEQYF. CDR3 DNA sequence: TGCAGTGCTAGGGGGGCTGGGGCCAACTACGAGCAGTACTTC.

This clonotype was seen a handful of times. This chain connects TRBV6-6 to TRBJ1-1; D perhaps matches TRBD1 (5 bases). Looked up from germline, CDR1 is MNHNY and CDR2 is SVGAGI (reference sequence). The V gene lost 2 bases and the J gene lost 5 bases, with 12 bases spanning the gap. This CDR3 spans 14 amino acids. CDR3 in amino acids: CASSYGGTYTEAFF. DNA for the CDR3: TGTGCCAGCAGTTACGGGGGAACCTATACTGAAGCTTTCTTT.

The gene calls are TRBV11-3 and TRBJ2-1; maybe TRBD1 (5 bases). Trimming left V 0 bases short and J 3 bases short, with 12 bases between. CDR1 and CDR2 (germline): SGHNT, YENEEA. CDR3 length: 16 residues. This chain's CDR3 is CASSLEWTIRYNEQFF. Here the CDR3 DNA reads TGTGCCAGCAGCTTAGAATGGACAATACGCTACAATGAGCAGTTCTTC.

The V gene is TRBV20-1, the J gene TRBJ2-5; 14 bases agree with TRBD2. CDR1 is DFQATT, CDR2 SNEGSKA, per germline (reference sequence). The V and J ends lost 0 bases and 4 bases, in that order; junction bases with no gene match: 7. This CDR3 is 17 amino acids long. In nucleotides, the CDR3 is TGCAGTGCTAGAGACGGACTAGCGGGGGGTACACCAGAGACCCAGTACTTC. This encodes CSARDGLAGGTPETQYF.

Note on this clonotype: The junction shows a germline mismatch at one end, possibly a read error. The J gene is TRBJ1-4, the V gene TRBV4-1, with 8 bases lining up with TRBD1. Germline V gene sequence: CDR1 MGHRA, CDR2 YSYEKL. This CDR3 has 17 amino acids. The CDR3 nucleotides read TGCGCCAGCAGCCAAAGCCCCGGGACAGGAACTAATGAAAAACGGTTTTTT. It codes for CASSQSPGTGTNEKRFF.

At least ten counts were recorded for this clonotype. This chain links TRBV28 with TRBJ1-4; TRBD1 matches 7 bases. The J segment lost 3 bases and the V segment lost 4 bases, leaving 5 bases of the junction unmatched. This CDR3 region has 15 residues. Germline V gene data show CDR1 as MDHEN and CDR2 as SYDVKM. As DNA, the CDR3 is TGTGCCAGCAGTTCTGCAACAGGGGCTAATGAAAAACTGTTTTTT. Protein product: CASSSATGANEKLFF.

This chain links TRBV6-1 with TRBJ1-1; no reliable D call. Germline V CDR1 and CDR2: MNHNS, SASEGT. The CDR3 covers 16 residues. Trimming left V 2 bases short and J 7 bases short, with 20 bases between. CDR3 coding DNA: TGTGCCAGCAGTGAATGGAGAGGGCACGGGTCTATTGAAGCTTTCTTT. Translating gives CASSEWRGHGSIEAFF.

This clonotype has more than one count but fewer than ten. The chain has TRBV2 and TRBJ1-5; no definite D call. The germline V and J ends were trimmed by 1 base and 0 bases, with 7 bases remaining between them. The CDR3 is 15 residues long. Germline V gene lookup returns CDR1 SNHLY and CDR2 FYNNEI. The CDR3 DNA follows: TGTGCCAGCAGTGAAGGGTCTAATAGCAATCAGCCCCAGCATTTT. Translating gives CASSEGSNSNQPQHF.

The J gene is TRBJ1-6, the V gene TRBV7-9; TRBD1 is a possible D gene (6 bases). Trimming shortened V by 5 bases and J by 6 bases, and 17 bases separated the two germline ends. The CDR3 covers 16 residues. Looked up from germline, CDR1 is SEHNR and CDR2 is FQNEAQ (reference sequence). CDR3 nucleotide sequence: TGTGCCAGCAGCCCCTGGGGGCAAGATGTTAATTCACCCCTCCACTTT. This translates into CASSPWGQDVNSPLHF.

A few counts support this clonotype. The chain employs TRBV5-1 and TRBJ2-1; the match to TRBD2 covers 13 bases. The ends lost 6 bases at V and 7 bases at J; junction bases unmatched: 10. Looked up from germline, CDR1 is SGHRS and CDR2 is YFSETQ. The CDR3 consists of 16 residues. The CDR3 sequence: CASTQTGTSGVNEQFF. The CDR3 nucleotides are TGCGCCAGCACCCAAACCGGGACTAGCGGGGTAAATGAGCAGTTCTTC.

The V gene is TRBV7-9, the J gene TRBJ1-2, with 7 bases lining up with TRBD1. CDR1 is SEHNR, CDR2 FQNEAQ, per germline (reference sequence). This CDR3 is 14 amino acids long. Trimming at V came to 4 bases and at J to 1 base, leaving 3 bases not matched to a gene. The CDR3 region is CASSSGQHNYGYTF. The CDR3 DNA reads TGTGCCAGCAGCTCGGGACAGCATAACTATGGCTACACCTTC.

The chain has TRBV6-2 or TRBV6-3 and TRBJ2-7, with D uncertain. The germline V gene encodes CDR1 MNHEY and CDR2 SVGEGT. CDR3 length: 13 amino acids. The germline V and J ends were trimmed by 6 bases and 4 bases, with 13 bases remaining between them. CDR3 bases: TGTGCCAGCAGCCACACCCACCTATACGAGCAGTACTTC. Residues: CASSHTHLYEQYF.

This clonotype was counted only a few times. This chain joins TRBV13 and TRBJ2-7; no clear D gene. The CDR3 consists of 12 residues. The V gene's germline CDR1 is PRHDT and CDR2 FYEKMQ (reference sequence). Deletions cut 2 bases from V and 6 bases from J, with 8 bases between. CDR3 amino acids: CASSLSFAEQYF. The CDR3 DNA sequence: TGTGCCAGCAGCTTAAGTTTCGCCGAGCAGTACTTC.

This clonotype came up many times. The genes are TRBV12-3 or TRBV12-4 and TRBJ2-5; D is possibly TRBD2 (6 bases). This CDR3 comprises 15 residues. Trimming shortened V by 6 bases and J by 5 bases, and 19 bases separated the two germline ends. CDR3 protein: CASSLTSGGEETQYF. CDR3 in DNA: TGTGCCAGCAGCCTTACTTCCGGGGGTGAGGAGACCCAGTACTTC.

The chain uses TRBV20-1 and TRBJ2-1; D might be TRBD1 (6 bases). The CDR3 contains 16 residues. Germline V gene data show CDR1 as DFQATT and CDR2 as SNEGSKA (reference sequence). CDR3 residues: CSAGVPGQSSYNEQFF. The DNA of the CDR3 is TGCAGCGCTGGAGTACCGGGACAAAGCTCCTACAATGAGCAGTTCTTC.

Here the CDR3 reads CASSLYWGPNEQFF. The CDR3 DNA follows: TGTGCCAGCAGCTTGTACTGGGGACCCAATGAGCAGTTCTTC. The J gene is TRBJ2-1, the V gene TRBV5-5; D is tentatively TRBD1 or TRBD2 (5 bases each). CDR3 length: 14 residues. V lost 1 base to trimming and J lost 6 bases, with 11 bases between them. Germline values: CDR1 SGHKS, CDR2 YYEKEE (reference sequence).

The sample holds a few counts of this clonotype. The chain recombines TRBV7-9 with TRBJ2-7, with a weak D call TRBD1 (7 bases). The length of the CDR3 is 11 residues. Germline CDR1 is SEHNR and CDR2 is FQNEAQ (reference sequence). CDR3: CISGGTYEQYF. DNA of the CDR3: TGTATTTCAGGGGGGACCTACGAGCAGTACTTC.

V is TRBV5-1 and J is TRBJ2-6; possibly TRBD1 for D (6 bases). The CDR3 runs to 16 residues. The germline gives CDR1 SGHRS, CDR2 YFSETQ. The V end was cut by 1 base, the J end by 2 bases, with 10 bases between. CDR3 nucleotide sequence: TGCGCCAGCAGCTTGCGCAGGGGAACTGGGGCCAACGTCCTGACTTTC. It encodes CASSLRRGTGANVLTF.

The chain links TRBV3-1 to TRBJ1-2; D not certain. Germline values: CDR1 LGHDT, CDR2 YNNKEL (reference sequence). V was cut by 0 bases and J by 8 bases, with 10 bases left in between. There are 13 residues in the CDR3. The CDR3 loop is CASSQDPASGYTF. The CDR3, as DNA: TGTGCCAGCAGCCAAGATCCCGCCAGCGGCTACACCTTC.